This T cell receptor beta chain was captured in a study of cytomegalovirus exposure and HLA in healthy donors. Germline CDR1 is LNHDA and CDR2 is SQIVND (reference sequence). Trimming cost V 7 bases and J 2 bases, with 12 bases left between them. The CDR3 loop spans 14 amino acids. This clone showed up just a few times. 60 Vbeta and 13 Jbeta primers were used in PCR. Here immunoSEQ multiplex PCR was the method, and the copy in TCRdb shows in-frame clones only, minus some. The data show 65,000 to 85,000 clones, around 10% seen once. This sequence originates from a man aged 55-75 years in good health and CMV-seropositive. The chain is built from TRBV19 and TRBJ2-1, with D possibly matching TRBD1 (6 bases). The sample comprised PBMCs. This chain's CDR3 is CASTTGQTYNEQFF. The CDR3 nucleotides are TGTGCCAGTACTACAGGACAGACCTACAATGAGCAGTTCTTC. Drawing the rest from reference TRBV19 and TRBJ2-1, the complete variable domain is DGGITQSPKYLFRKEGQNVTLSCEQNLNHDAMYWYRQDPGQGLRLIYYSQIVNDFQKGDIAEGYSVSREKKESFPLTVTSAQKNPTAFYLCASTTGQTYNEQFFGPGTRLTVL.